These 20 T cell receptor beta chains share one sample of origin, sequenced in a study of blood T cell repertoires in COVID-19. Generated by immunoSEQ multiplex PCR, the TCRdb table keeps only in-frame clones and is missing some. The sample consists of about 280,000 clones, approximately 85% of them appearing once. Sequencing used peripheral blood. The receptors here all came from a human donor in a cohort sampled during active COVID-19.

The chain is built from TRBV13 and TRBJ2-5, with 11 bases identical to TRBD2. Per the germline V gene, CDR1 is PRHDT and CDR2 is FYEKMQ (reference sequence). This CDR3 has 14 amino acids. Trimming removed 8 bases from V and 2 bases from J; junction bases left unmatched: 4. The CDR3 DNA is TGTGCCAGCGCCGGGACTAGCGGACAAGAGACCCAGTACTTC. It translates to CASAGTSGQETQYF.

In regard to this clone: Relative to the germline gene, one junction end is altered; a read error may explain this. The chain has TRBV7-9 and TRBJ1-2, with D unclear. From germline, CDR1 is SEHNR and CDR2 FQNEAQ (reference sequence). The CDR3 is made up of 14 amino acids. CDR3 in DNA: TGTGCCAGCAGCCCAGGCGATGCCCTCACGCAACTCTGGTTC. Protein product: CASSPGDALTQLWF.

This clone is a singleton in its sample. The rearrangement uses TRBV27 and TRBJ2-7; D unclear. V gave up 3 bases and J gave up 5 bases, with 14 bases separating them. The CDR3 length is 14 residues. The V gene's germline CDR1 is MNHEY and CDR2 SMNVEV (reference sequence). The CDR3 reads CASSFLDPQNEQYF. CDR3 in DNA: TGTGCCAGCAGTTTTCTAGATCCCCAGAACGAGCAGTACTTC.

The chain links TRBV11-2 to TRBJ2-5; a weak D match, TRBD1 (6 bases). In germline, CDR1 is SGHAT, CDR2 FQNNGV. Trimming removed 5 bases at V and 9 bases at J, with 22 bases between. This CDR3 region has 15 residues. The DNA of the CDR3 is TGTGCCAGCAGCGGAATAACCGGGACAACTAGATCCCAGTACTTC. Translating gives CASSGITGTTRSQYF.

The genes are TRBV6-5 and TRBJ2-7; 12 nucleotides align to TRBD2. V dropped 2 bases and J dropped 5; count of bases not matched to a gene: 7. The CDR3 loop spans 16 amino acids. CDR1 is MNHEY and CDR2 is SVGAGI in the germline V gene. The CDR3 spells CASSYTRLAGEDEQYF. In nucleotides, the CDR3 is TGTGCCAGCAGTTACACCCGACTAGCGGGAGAAGACGAGCAGTACTTC.

The chain combines TRBV5-1 with TRBJ2-2, with TRBD2 identical over 11 bases. V lost 4 bases and J lost 4; bases outside the gene matches: 9. This CDR3 is built from 17 residues. CDR1 is SGHRS, CDR2 YFSETQ, per germline. CDR3: CASSVGLAVGGTGELFF. The CDR3 nucleotides are TGCGCCAGCAGCGTGGGACTAGCGGTTGGGGGCACCGGGGAGCTGTTTTTT.

The chain uses TRBV19 and TRBJ2-5; no reliable D call. V was clipped by 1 base and J by 2 bases, with 5 bases between them. Germline V gene data show CDR1 as LNHDA and CDR2 as SQIVND (reference sequence). The CDR3 runs to 13 residues. Here the CDR3 DNA reads TGTGCCAGTAGTATAGGGGCTCAAGAGACCCAGTACTTC. This codes for CASSIGAQETQYF.

The rearrangement joins TRBV5-1 to TRBJ2-3; D gene uncertain. The CDR3 contains 13 residues. Germline CDR1 is SGHRS and CDR2 is YFSETQ. The ends were cut back, 1 base at V and 2 bases at J, with 5 bases in the middle. In nucleotides, the CDR3 is TGCGCCAGCAGCTTGCGGTCCACAGATACGCAGTATTTT. Its protein is CASSLRSTDTQYF.

The chain recombines TRBV15 with TRBJ2-3; TRBD2 matches 8 bases. J was trimmed by 4 bases and V by 3 bases; bases with no gene match: 9. The CDR3 loop spans 16 amino acids. Per germline, CDR1 LNHNV and CDR2 YYDKDF (reference sequence). CDR3 protein: CATSRRSGSQSDTQYF. The DNA of the CDR3 is TGTGCCACCAGCAGGAGGAGCGGGAGTCAATCAGATACGCAGTATTTT.

CDR3 region: CASWRMGGYEQYF. Written as DNA, the CDR3 is TGTGCCAGCTGGAGGATGGGGGGTTACGAGCAGTACTTC. The chain carries TRBV6-6 and TRBJ2-7; weak D call: TRBD2 (6 bases). V lost 8 bases and J lost 4, with 15 bases in between. The V gene's germline CDR1 is MNHNY and CDR2 SVGAGI (reference sequence). CDR3 length: 13 amino acids.

The V call is TRBV3-1 (or the pseudogene TRBV3-2), the J call TRBJ1-1; 7 positions agree with TRBD1. After removal of 4 bases from V and 4 bases from J, the junction contained 9 bases not matched to a gene. The CDR3 loop spans 15 amino acids. The germline V gene encodes CDR1 LGHDT and CDR2 YNNKEL (reference sequence). CDR3 sequence reads: CASSRGRGAATEAFF. CDR3 in DNA: TGTGCCAGCAGCCGCGGCAGGGGGGCGGCCACTGAAGCTTTCTTT.

The chain employs TRBV7-2 and TRBJ1-1; D unresolved. The CDR3 covers 13 residues. Trimming stripped 1 base from V and 11 bases from J, with 14 bases between. Per the germline V gene, CDR1 is SGHTA and CDR2 is FQGNSA. The CDR3 spells CASSLVEVSSAFF. The CDR3 coding sequence is TGTGCCAGCAGCTTAGTTGAGGTTAGTTCGGCTTTCTTT.

The chain recombines TRBV6-5 with TRBJ1-4; tentative D call: TRBD1 (5 bases). Per germline, CDR1 MNHEY and CDR2 SVGAGI. Trimming took 0 bases from V and 5 from J, leaving 10 bases between them. The CDR3 spans 15 residues. CDR3 in DNA: TGTGCCAGCAGTTACTCGGTGACAGTCAATGAAAAACTGTTTTTT. This encodes CASSYSVTVNEKLFF.

The genes are TRBV13 and TRBJ2-6; TRBD1 might be the D (5 bases). The CDR3 has 17 amino acids. V lost 3 bases to trimming and J lost 0 bases, with 12 bases between them. In germline, CDR1 is PRHDT, CDR2 FYEKMQ (reference sequence). The CDR3 protein is CASSFDSRASGANVLTF. The DNA for the CDR3 is TGTGCCAGCAGCTTCGACAGCCGAGCCTCTGGGGCCAACGTCCTGACTTTC.

V gene TRBV14 combines with J gene TRBJ2-5; 7 bases fit TRBD1. There are 12 residues in the CDR3. Germline CDR1 is SGHDN and CDR2 is FVKESK. V dropped 5 bases and J dropped 5; count of bases not matched to a gene: 2. The chain's CDR3 is CASSNRGETQYF. CDR3 in DNA: TGTGCCAGCAGCAACAGGGGCGAGACCCAGTACTTC.

J is TRBJ2-1 and V is TRBV7-2; tentative D call: TRBD2 (6 bases). This CDR3 contains 15 residues. With 3 bases removed from V and 0 bases from J, the gap between germline ends came to 9 bases. Germline V gene lookup returns CDR1 SGHTA and CDR2 FQGNSA. The CDR3 DNA reads TGTGCCAGCAGCTTTAGCGGAGACTCCTACAATGAGCAGTTCTTC. It codes for CASSFSGDSYNEQFF.

The chain combines TRBV5-1 with TRBJ2-2, with a possible D match to TRBD1 (5 bases). CDR1 is SGHRS and CDR2 is YFSETQ in the germline V gene. V lost 4 bases to trimming and J lost 6 bases, with 13 bases between them. The CDR3 length is 14 residues. CDR3 sequence: CASSPSPGPGELFF. The CDR3 nucleotides read TGCGCCAGCAGCCCTTCCCCAGGGCCCGGGGAGCTGTTTTTT. Full variable domain (missing parts from reference TRBV5-1 and TRBJ2-2): KAGVTQTPRYLIKTRGQQVTLSCSPISGHRSVSWYQQTPGQGLQFLFEYFSETQRNKGNFPGRFSGRQFSNSRSEMNVSTLELGDSALYLCASSPSPGPGELFFGEGSRLTVL.

The rearrangement uses TRBV6-6 and TRBJ2-5; tentatively, D is TRBD2 (6 bases). Germline CDR1 and CDR2: MNHNY and SVGAGI (reference sequence). V dropped 6 bases and J dropped 3 bases, with 17 bases sitting between them. CDR3 length: 15 amino acids. CDR3 loop: CASSLSAGSKETQYF. The CDR3 DNA follows: TGTGCCAGCAGCCTTTCTGCGGGGTCGAAAGAGACCCAGTACTTC.

The genes are TRBV19 and TRBJ2-2; D possibly corresponds to TRBD1 (5 bases). Germline CDR1 reads LNHDA; CDR2 reads SQIVND (reference sequence). The CDR3 consists of 14 residues. Trimming shortened V by 4 bases and J by 5 bases, and 11 bases separated the two germline ends. The CDR3: CASSTSGSTGELFF. CDR3 nucleotide sequence: TGTGCCAGTAGTACCTCAGGGTCTACCGGGGAGCTGTTTTTT.

V is TRBV29-1 and J is TRBJ1-1; D is unresolved. The CDR3 is 12 residues long. V lost 4 bases, J lost 4 bases, and 10 bases lay in between. Germline V gene data show CDR1 as SQVTM and CDR2 as ANQGSEA. In DNA, the CDR3 is TGCAGCGTTGGGACTGTGGGCACTGAAGCTTTCTTT. Amino acids: CSVGTVGTEAFF.